The present TCR beta chain was sequenced within a study of a mutant IDH1 vaccine in newly diagnosed glioma. Study summary: Patients received eight vaccinations in weeks 1, 3, 5, 7, 11, 15, 19, 23. Vaccination began 4-6 weeks post radiotherapy alone, or with temozolomide cycles. There were approximately 62% males and around 38% females among treated patients, whose mean age was about 40 years. Most had both radiotherapy and temozolomide beforehand; others had only one.

Time point specified: week 11, during vaccination. The content of each vaccine dose was 300 ug of mutant IDH1 20-mer peptide, and topical imiquimod accompanied it. As regards this clone: What it recognizes is unknown.

Sequencing was performed with immunoSEQ multiplex PCR; in TCRdb, only in-frame clones are kept and a portion is missing. Among about 110,000 clones listed, 90% were seen once. The V gene lost 1 base and the J gene lost 5 bases, with 15 bases spanning the gap. This CDR3 spans 15 amino acids. CDR1 is MGHRA, CDR2 YSYEKL, per germline. This receptor was identified in a woman in her forties or fifties with glioma. The V call is TRBV4-1, the J call TRBJ2-7; D might be TRBD1 or TRBD2, each matching 5 bases. The sample here was PBMCs, taken from a glioma patient whose treatment included an IDH1 peptide vaccine. The CDR3 loop is CASSQGQYQGDEQYF. Here the CDR3 DNA reads TGCGCCAGCAGCCAAGGGCAGTATCAGGGAGACGAGCAGTACTTC.